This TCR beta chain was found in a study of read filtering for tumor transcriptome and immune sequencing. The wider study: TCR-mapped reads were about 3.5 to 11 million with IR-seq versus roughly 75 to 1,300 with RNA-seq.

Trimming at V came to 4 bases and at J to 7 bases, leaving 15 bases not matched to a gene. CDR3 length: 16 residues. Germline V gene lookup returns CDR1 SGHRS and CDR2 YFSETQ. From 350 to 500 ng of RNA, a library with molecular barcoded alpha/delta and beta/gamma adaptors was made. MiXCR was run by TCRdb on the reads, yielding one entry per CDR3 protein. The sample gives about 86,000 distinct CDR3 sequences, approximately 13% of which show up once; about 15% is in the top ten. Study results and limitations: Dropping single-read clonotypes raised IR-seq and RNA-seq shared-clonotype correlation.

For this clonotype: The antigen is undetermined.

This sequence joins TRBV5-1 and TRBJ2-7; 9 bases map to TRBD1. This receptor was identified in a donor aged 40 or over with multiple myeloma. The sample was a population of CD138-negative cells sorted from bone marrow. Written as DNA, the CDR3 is TGCGCCAGCAGCGTTTTGGTAGGGACAGGGTCGGAAGAGCAGTACTTC. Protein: CASSVLVGTGSEEQYF.